Listed here are 3 T cell receptor beta chains from one sample, sequenced in a study of blood T cell repertoires in COVID-19. Using immunoSEQ multiplex PCR, the repertoire was profiled, and TCRdb retains in-frame clones only, with some absent. This sample yields about 78,000 clones, of which 80% to 95% are seen a single time; approximately 0.98% belongs to the top ten. Sequenced sample: peripheral blood. These receptors were taken from a woman aged 45-65 years in a cohort sampled during active COVID-19.

This chain links TRBV10-3 with TRBJ1-6, with 9 bases identical to TRBD1. Germline trimming cut 7 bases from V and 5 bases from J; bases unmatched to any gene: 6. In germline, CDR1 is ENHRY, CDR2 SYGVKD. The CDR3 is 15 residues long. The DNA of the CDR3 is TGTGCCATCAATCCCGGACAGGGGAATAATTCACCCCTCCACTTT. Amino acid sequence: CAINPGQGNNSPLHF.

The CDR3 DNA is TGCGCCAGCCTACAAGGGACATCGAACACCGGGGAGCTGTTTTTT. Its translation: CASLQGTSNTGELFF. The chain is built from TRBV5-1 and TRBJ2-2; D is perhaps TRBD1 (6 bases). CDR1 is SGHRS and CDR2 is YFSETQ in the germline V gene. This CDR3 region has 15 residues. V lost 7 bases and J 0 bases, leaving 13 bases between the germline ends.

The V call is TRBV5-6, the J call TRBJ1-1; TRBD1 might be the D (5 bases). Germline V gene sequence: CDR1 SGHDT, CDR2 YYEEEE. The CDR3 runs 15 residues. Trimming pared 2 bases from V and 0 bases from J, leaving 11 bases between. Here the CDR3 DNA reads TGTGCCAGCAGCTTTAACAGGTACCTGAACACTGAAGCTTTCTTT. Translated: CASSFNRYLNTEAFF.